Given below is one T cell receptor (beta chain) in context. Its matching antigen is unknown. TCR beta VDJ and CDR3 profiles were obtained from a genomic DNA template. TCRdb recomputed calls from the reads with MiXCR, one row per CDR3 protein. The table has 150,000 to 200,000 distinct CDR3 sequences, 40% to 50% seen once. This entry belongs to a study of CD8+CD57+ T cells in acquired aplastic anemia. About the study: When averaged, DNA from sorted CD4+ and CD8+ cells came to 3 to 3.5 ug. Points from the study as a whole: Patients and controls shared approximately 30 CD8+ CDR3 sequences, highly expressed in patients.

Germline CDR1 reads MNHNS; CDR2 reads SASEGT. This CDR3 region has 15 residues. Trimming took 6 bases from V and 4 from J; bases not matched to a gene: 8. For sequencing, patients were chosen who had shown expansion of CD8+CD57+ cells by flow cytometry. The diagnosis in all patients was severe acquired aplastic anemia. Sample: sorted CD4+, CD8+, or CD8+CD57+ T cells (not recorded which) from PBMCs. The V call is TRBV6-1, the J call TRBJ2-7; 11 bases match TRBD2. This receptor was obtained from a human donor with aplastic anemia. The CDR3 spells CASSKTSGSAYEQYF. As DNA, the CDR3 is TGTGCCAGCAGCAAAACTAGCGGGAGCGCTTACGAGCAGTACTTC.